This record covers a single T cell receptor (beta chain). Its antigen target is currently unknown. The input lacks base qualities; no much larger clone sits a single base away. TCRbeta CDR3 regions were amplified from genomic DNA by means of the immunoSEQ Assay, a bias-controlled multiplex PCR. The published analysis was carried out like this. Within the assay, amplification of reference gene primers was used to estimate how many nucleated cells each sample contained. To quantify the absolute abundance of each unique TCRbeta CDR3 rearrangement, sequence reads were collapsed and filtered. For each sample, productive Simpson clonality was calculated by taking the square root of Simpson's diversity index across productive rearrangements. TCRdb provides this immuneACCESS table in a form limited to in-frame rearrangements. Some clones are lacking; in checked studies, under half of them reflect an unresolved V gene, and why the rest are absent is not known. The V and J calls and clone size are taken from that table; D and trimming were inferred from the DNA. The sample table records about 150,000 clones; 65% to 90% of these occur just once. Jointly, the top ten make up over 10% of the sample.

The sample comes from a study of blood T cell repertoires in COVID-19 (dated by TCRdb to the early 2020s). For the study in its entirety: Collaborator samples came from the United States, Italy and Spain and covered acute and convalescent phases of COVID-19. The repertoires were made available in a free public database intended to serve as a resource for research on the immune response to SARS-CoV-2. The samples were drawn from the first 160 participants of the ongoing ImmuneRACE study and from over 950 subjects provided by 6 global collaborators. Where HLA class I and class II types were available, the types were taken from metadata supplied by the sample provider, not from assay-based typing. The prospective study material was composed of cDNA or gDNA derived from T cells, B-cell-depleted T cells, or PBMCs. A de-identified subject ID, COVID-19 status, age in years and sex were almost always included in the sample metadata. Subjects who had been exposed to COVID-19, were actively infected with it, or had recovered from it provided the deeply sampled blood TCRbeta repertoires that made up the dataset.

Findings and caveats that apply to the study as a whole: The amount of clinical and demographic metadata varied by source and participant and was provided uncurated.

Taken from the germline V gene (reference sequence), the CDR1 and CDR2 loops are MNHEY and SMNVEV. V lost 5 bases and J lost 7 bases; the stretch between them is 17 bases long. From cysteine to phenylalanine, the CDR3 is 15 amino acids long. Here the CDR3 DNA is all that survives: 45 bases in frame from base 1. In Seattle, one collaborating source enrolled patients while the infection was active and tracked those patients longitudinally over the course of disease. Whole blood was collected in K2EDTA tubes by collaborating institutions according to the institutions' own protocols. For TCRbeta analysis, collaborators shipped samples in one of three forms: frozen whole blood, isolated PBMCs, or DNA extracted from either of those sample types.

Input material: peripheral blood. The TCR was taken from a woman between 55 and 75 years old with COVID-19, enrolled during active disease. This chain joins TRBV27 to TRBJ1-4; TRBD1 is a possible D gene, resting on 6 matching bases. CDR3 region: CASSTIRGFGEKLFF. In nucleotide form, the sequence is TGTGCCAGCAGTACAATCAGGGGCTTCGGTGAAAAACTGTTTTTT.